One and the same sample provided the 23 T cell receptor beta chains below, sequenced in a study of T cell changes during pregnancy in multiple sclerosis. Sequencing was performed with immunoSEQ multiplex PCR; in TCRdb, only in-frame clones are kept and a portion is missing. The table has about 46,000 clones, around 92% seen once. The sequencing used CD8+ T cells from peripheral blood mononuclear cells, collected in the first trimester of pregnancy. These receptors were obtained from a female donor with multiple sclerosis, enrolled in a pregnancy study.

The chain carries TRBV13 and TRBJ1-2, with D unclear. Germline assignment: CDR1 PRHDT and CDR2 FYEKMQ (reference sequence). V lost 8 bases and J 4 bases, leaving 17 bases between the germline ends. The CDR3 has 14 residues. This chain's CDR3 is CASGVGITAYGYTF. The CDR3 coding sequence is TGTGCCAGCGGCGTCGGGATCACTGCCTATGGCTACACCTTC.

The DNA of the CDR3 is TGTGCCAGCAGCTTTGGGGACTCCGACTCCTACGAGCAGTACTTC. It yields the protein CASSFGDSDSYEQYF. The genes are TRBV11-2 and TRBJ2-7; D is possibly TRBD2 (6 bases). The V and J ends lost 3 bases and 0 bases respectively, with 12 bases between them. The CDR3 has 15 amino acids. Germline V gene sequence: CDR1 SGHAT, CDR2 FQNNGV.

In DNA form, the CDR3 reads TGTGCCAGCAGCTTAACACTAGCGGGGGGGGGAGATACGCAGTATTTT. This translates into CASSLTLAGGGDTQYF. This rearrangement joins TRBV7-8 to TRBJ2-3; 13 bases match TRBD2. Germline-derived CDR1 and CDR2 are SGHVS and FQNEAQ. This CDR3 contains 16 residues. V trimming: 2 bases; J trimming: 5 bases; junction bases outside the gene matches: 4.

This rearrangement joins TRBV4-1 to TRBJ1-1; D possibly corresponds to TRBD1 (5 bases). CDR1 and CDR2 from the germline V gene are MGHRA and YSYEKL. This CDR3 region has 15 residues. Deletions cut 3 bases from V and 2 bases from J, with 13 bases between. CDR3 sequence: CASSQGLLPNTEAFF. In DNA form, the CDR3 reads TGCGCCAGCAGCCAGGGACTTTTACCAAACACTGAAGCTTTCTTT.

The CDR3 sequence: CASSQVGGTLSSYNEQFF. In DNA form, the CDR3 reads TGTGCCAGCAGCCAAGTGGGGGGGACGTTGAGCTCCTACAATGAGCAGTTCTTC. J is TRBJ2-1 and V is TRBV14; 7 bases align to TRBD2. In germline, CDR1 is SGHDN, CDR2 FVKESK. Germline trimming cut 1 base from V and 0 bases from J; bases unmatched to any gene: 9. The CDR3 is made up of 18 amino acids.

CDR3 sequence (DNA): TGTGCCAGCAGCCGGGGGAACTACAATGAGCAGTTCTTC. Amino acid sequence: CASSRGNYNEQFF. This chain connects TRBV9 to TRBJ2-1, with D possibly being TRBD2 (6 bases). The CDR3 is 13 amino acids. CDR1 is SGDLS, CDR2 YYNGEE, per germline. Trimming removed 4 bases from V and 3 bases from J, with 8 bases in between.

The rearrangement links TRBV11-2 to TRBJ1-5; D perhaps matches TRBD1 (5 bases). Germline CDR1 SGHAT, CDR2 FQNNGV. The CDR3 spans 15 residues. V was trimmed by 5 bases and J by 4 bases, leaving 15 bases between them. Written as DNA, the CDR3 is TGTGCCAGCAGCCAAGGCGGGACCCGAAATCAGCCCCAGCATTTT. Its protein is CASSQGGTRNQPQHF. The full variable domain, completed using reference TRBV11-2 and TRBJ1-5, is EAGVAQSPRYKIIEKRQSVAFWCNPISGHATLYWYQQILGQGPKLLIQFQNNGVVDDSQLPKDRFSAERLKGVDSTLKIQPAKLEDSAVYLCASSQGGTRNQPQHFGDGTRLSIL.

This clone has more than one count but fewer than ten. The J gene is TRBJ1-4, the V gene TRBV7-9; D remains ambiguous. Germline lookup yields CDR1 SEHNR and CDR2 FQNEAQ (reference sequence). The CDR3 length is 12 residues. V dropped 7 bases and J dropped 8 bases, with 11 bases sitting between them. The CDR3 DNA reads as TGTGCCAGCACCGAGGGATACGAAAAACTGTTTTTT. Translating it yields CASTEGYEKLFF.

The V gene is TRBV14, the J gene TRBJ2-7, with a weak D call TRBD2 (5 bases). The CDR3 runs to 16 residues. Per the germline V gene, CDR1 is SGHDN and CDR2 is FVKESK. The V gene lost 5 bases and the J gene lost 0 bases, with 17 bases spanning the gap. CDR3 residues: CASSERFSGISYEQYF. The CDR3 nucleotides read TGTGCCAGCAGCGAACGATTCTCCGGGATCTCCTACGAGCAGTACTTC.

The chain links TRBV27 to TRBJ1-5, with 7 bases lining up with TRBD1. Germline V CDR1 and CDR2: MNHEY, SMNVEV (reference sequence). V was pared by 4 bases and J by 4 bases, with 7 bases of the junction left unmatched. The CDR3 length is 15 residues. CDR3 DNA sequence: TGTGCCAGCAGTTCGAGACAGGGTGGAAATCAGCCCCAGCATTTT. As protein: CASSSRQGGNQPQHF.

The chain couples TRBV27 to TRBJ2-3, with 10 bases matching TRBD2. The CDR3 covers 15 residues. The ends lost 1 base at V and 6 bases at J; junction bases unmatched: 4. Looked up from germline, CDR1 is MNHEY and CDR2 is SMNVEV (reference sequence). The DNA of the CDR3 is TGTGCCAGCAGTTTATTGACTAGCGGGCTCGATACGCAGTATTTT. This sequence encodes CASSLLTSGLDTQYF.

The genes are TRBV4-2 and TRBJ2-7, with unresolved D. The CDR3 sequence is 15 residues long. Trimming removed 1 base from V and 1 base from J, with 11 bases in between. Germline V gene data show CDR1 as LGHNA and CDR2 as YNFKEQ. This chain's CDR3 is CASSQGQVLSYEQYF. CDR3 bases: TGTGCCAGCAGCCAAGGGCAGGTGCTGTCCTACGAGCAGTACTTC.

This sequence joins TRBV11-2 and TRBJ2-7, with D uncertain. The CDR3 has 12 residues. Germline V gene lookup returns CDR1 SGHAT and CDR2 FQNNGV. V was shortened by 0 bases and J by 6 bases, with 6 bases between the two germline ends. The DNA for the CDR3 is TGTGCCAGCAGCTTAGACCCCAGCGAGCAGTACTTC. This sequence encodes CASSLDPSEQYF.

The chain is built from TRBV29-1 and TRBJ2-1; 10 positions agree with TRBD2. Germline-derived CDR1 and CDR2 are SQVTM and ANQGSEA. V lost 4 bases, J lost 9 bases, and 6 bases stayed unmatched. This CDR3 contains 13 residues. The CDR3 loop is CSVVLAGVGEQFF. CDR3 nucleotides: TGCAGCGTTGTGCTAGCGGGAGTAGGTGAGCAGTTCTTC.

The V call is TRBV7-9, the J call TRBJ2-7; weak D call: TRBD1 (6 bases). Trimming stripped 5 bases from V and 4 bases from J, with 15 bases between. The CDR3 has 14 residues. Germline CDR1 is SEHNR and CDR2 is FQNEAQ (reference sequence). The CDR3 nucleotides read TGTGCCAGCAGCGGGGGCGAGGGGCTTTACGAGCAGTACTTC. As protein: CASSGGEGLYEQYF.

V usage is TRBV28 and J usage is TRBJ2-5; 7 bases are a match to TRBD1. Germline V lookup: CDR1 MDHEN, CDR2 SYDVKM. The ends lost 2 bases at V and 1 base at J; junction bases unmatched: 10. The CDR3 consists of 17 residues. CDR3 sequence (DNA): TGTGCCAGCAGTTTACCCGCGACAGGGTCACCCCAAGAGACCCAGTACTTC. Protein product: CASSLPATGSPQETQYF.

The rearrangement joins TRBV4-1 to TRBJ2-2, with D tentatively TRBD1 (5 bases). Germline assignment: CDR1 MGHRA and CDR2 YSYEKL. This CDR3 region has 15 residues. The germline V and J ends were trimmed by 1 base and 6 bases, with 12 bases remaining between them. This CDR3 is CASSQAGRVAGELFF. In DNA form, the CDR3 reads TGCGCCAGCAGCCAAGCGGGCAGGGTGGCCGGGGAGCTGTTTTTT.

This clone was counted once. The V gene is TRBV2, the J gene TRBJ2-7; 7 bases are shared with TRBD1. The CDR3 runs 15 residues. Germline V gene lookup returns CDR1 SNHLY and CDR2 FYNNEI. V lost 5 bases, J lost 0 bases, and 7 bases stayed unmatched. The DNA for the CDR3 is TGTGCCAGCAGTCTACAGGGGACCCTCTCCTACGAGCAGTACTTC. Translation: CASSLQGTLSYEQYF.

The V call is TRBV19, the J call TRBJ1-1, with D maybe TRBD1 (6 bases). The CDR3 extends over 12 amino acids. The V gene lost 3 bases and the J gene lost 7 bases, with 9 bases spanning the gap. In germline, CDR1 is LNHDA, CDR2 SQIVND (reference sequence). CDR3 nucleotide sequence: TGTGCCAGTAGTATCGGACAGCTTGAAGCTTTCTTT. Protein sequence: CASSIGQLEAFF.

The chain carries TRBV19 and TRBJ2-5, with D maybe TRBD2 (6 bases). The ends were cut back, 3 bases at V and 5 bases at J, with 19 bases in the middle. Germline CDR1 LNHDA, CDR2 SQIVND (reference sequence). The CDR3 spans 16 residues. The CDR3 sequence is CASSMGVGGPGETQYF. Written as DNA, the CDR3 is TGTGCCAGTAGTATGGGGGTCGGGGGACCGGGGGAGACCCAGTACTTC.

This chain joins TRBV4-2 and TRBJ2-7; 7 positions match TRBD1. V trimming: 1 base; J trimming: 0 bases; junction bases outside the gene matches: 3. Germline-derived CDR1 and CDR2 are LGHNA and YNFKEQ. This CDR3 spans 15 amino acids. DNA of the CDR3: TGTGCCAGCAGCCAAGGCACAGGGGTCTCCTACGAGCAGTACTTC. It codes for CASSQGTGVSYEQYF.

This clone was seen a few times. The CDR3 here is CASRPSLGVGYGYTF. The CDR3 DNA is TGTGCCAGCAGGCCCAGTCTCGGGGTGGGCTATGGCTACACCTTC. The V and J genes are TRBV6-5 and TRBJ1-2; D remains ambiguous. Germline V gene data show CDR1 as MNHEY and CDR2 as SVGAGI. V was trimmed by 6 bases and J by 4 bases, leaving 18 bases between them. The CDR3 length is 15 residues.

The chain carries TRBV4-2 and TRBJ1-2, with unresolved D. V shed 3 bases and J shed 8 bases, with 13 bases lying between them. This CDR3 region has 13 residues. Germline V gene sequence: CDR1 LGHNA, CDR2 YNFKEQ. CDR3 sequence (DNA): TGTGCCAGCAGCCAGATAGGGAGAGAAGGCTACACCTTC. Translating it yields CASSQIGREGYTF.